This entry concerns a single TCR beta chain. Method: immunoSEQ multiplex PCR; TCRdb's copy keeps in-frame clones and lacks some. The sample carries more than 250,000 clones, around 83% recorded once. The entry originates in a study of blood T cell repertoires in COVID-19. Across the study: PBMCs, B-cell-depleted T cells, or T cells were the source of the cDNA or gDNA that made up the material.

This sequence was found in a woman aged 45-65 years with acute or convalescent COVID-19. Sequenced: peripheral blood.

CDR3 amino acids: CASGGHESDEQFF. Here the CDR3 DNA reads TGTGCCAGCGGGGGACACGAAAGCGATGAGCAGTTCTTC. This chain links TRBV2 with TRBJ2-1, with a tentative D call TRBD1 (6 bases). This CDR3 is built from 13 residues. CDR1 and CDR2 from the germline V gene are SNHLY and FYNNEI. Trimming stripped 8 bases from V and 8 bases from J, with 16 bases between.